The 4 T cell receptor beta chains presented below share a single source sample, sequenced in a study of read filtering for tumor transcriptome and immune sequencing. From approximately 430 ng of RNA, a library with molecular barcoded alpha/delta and beta/gamma adaptors was made. MiXCR was run by TCRdb on the reads, yielding one entry per CDR3 protein. The table lists 120,000 or so distinct CDR3 sequences, about an eighth of them singletons, with about 11% in the top ten. The sample comprised a population of CD138-negative cells sorted from bone marrow. The source of these receptors is a donor at least 40 years old with multiple myeloma.

For this clonotype: A junction end diverges from the germline sequence, so it may reflect a read error. CDR3 in amino acids: CASSLGLAAINEQFF. The CDR3, as DNA: TGTGCTAGCAGCTTAGGACTAGCGGCCATCAATGAGCAGTTCTTC. The chain has TRBV7-7 and TRBJ2-1, with 10 positions matching TRBD2. The CDR3 runs to 15 residues. The germline V gene has CDR1 SSHAT and CDR2 FNYEAQ (reference sequence).

As regards this clonotype: This may stem from a read error, because a much larger clone lies one nucleotide away. This chain connects TRBV18 to TRBJ2-1; TRBD2 aligns across 8 bases. The CDR3 is made up of 15 amino acids. The V gene end was trimmed by 0 bases and the J gene end by 7 bases; junction bases not matched to a gene: 5. CDR1 is KGHSH and CDR2 is LQKENI in the germline V gene. CDR3 sequence reads: CASSPPRGGLNEQFF. CDR3 nucleotide sequence: TGTGCCAGCTCACCACCCCGGGGGGGCCTTAATGAGCAGTTCTTC.

The sample holds many counts of this clonotype. V usage is TRBV7-9 and J usage is TRBJ2-1, with D tentatively TRBD1 (5 bases). CDR1 SEHNR and CDR2 FQNEAQ come from the germline V gene (reference sequence). The CDR3 is 14 residues long. Trimming removed 5 bases from V and 4 bases from J, with 12 bases in between. CDR3 nucleotides: TGTGCCAGCAGCGCAGCACAGGTGTACAATGAGCAGTTCTTC. The encoded protein is CASSAAQVYNEQFF.

This clonotype appeared many times. The chain combines TRBV29-1 with TRBJ2-3, with 8 bases that match TRBD1. CDR1 is SQVTM, CDR2 ANQGSEA, per germline. V gave up 8 bases and J gave up 3 bases; unmatched junction bases: 7. The CDR3 runs to 13 residues. In DNA, the CDR3 is TGCAGCATGTGGACAGGGAGGACAGATACGCAGTATTTT. Translated, it gives CSMWTGRTDTQYF.